The 6 T cell receptor beta chains given below trace back to one sample, sequenced in a study of radiotherapy plus CTLA-4 blockade in lung cancer. Repertoires were generated with immunoSEQ multiplex PCR, while TCRdb's copy carries only in-frame clones and drops some. The table lists 100,000 or so clones, around 83% of them singletons, with more than 12% in the top ten. The sample consisted of peripheral blood, taken from a patient treated with radiotherapy plus ipilimumab. Source of these receptors: a human donor with non-small cell lung cancer that progressed on radiotherapy plus ipilimumab.

This clone was counted a few times. V and J are TRBV4-1 and TRBJ1-3; D possibly corresponds to TRBD1 (5 bases). CDR1 and CDR2 (germline): MGHRA, YSYEKL. The CDR3 sequence is 16 residues long. The V end was cut by 1 base, the J end by 3 bases, with 13 bases between. CDR3 sequence: CASSQAGPWDGNTIYF. DNA of the CDR3: TGCGCCAGCAGCCAAGCGGGACCATGGGATGGAAACACCATATATTTT.

This chain joins TRBV28 and TRBJ1-4; weak D call: TRBD1 (6 bases). Looked up from germline, CDR1 is MDHEN and CDR2 is SYDVKM. The CDR3 extends over 16 amino acids. V was trimmed by 2 bases and J by 8 bases, leaving 18 bases between them. CDR3 sequence reads: CASSLGGGAPFEKLFF. The DNA for the CDR3 is TGTGCCAGCAGTTTAGGAGGGGGTGCGCCTTTCGAAAAACTGTTTTTT.

Only a few counts were recorded for this clone. The chain joins TRBV7-2 to TRBJ1-6; 8 nucleotides line up with TRBD1. Trimming removed 5 bases from V and 3 bases from J; junction bases left unmatched: 12. The CDR3 extends over 18 amino acids. Germline values: CDR1 SGHTA, CDR2 FQGNSA. Here the CDR3 reads CASSLYPGGQGYNSPLHF. CDR3 bases: TGTGCCAGCAGCCTCTACCCTGGAGGACAGGGCTATAATTCACCCCTCCACTTT.

This chain links TRBV4-1 with TRBJ1-5; D ambiguous. CDR3 length: 14 residues. Trimming shortened V by 1 base and J by 3 bases, and 7 bases separated the two germline ends. Per the germline V gene, CDR1 is MGHRA and CDR2 is YSYEKL. CDR3 loop: CASSQAQDNQPQHF. The CDR3 bases are TGCGCCAGCAGCCAAGCGCAGGACAATCAGCCCCAGCATTTT.

The J gene is TRBJ2-3, the V gene TRBV6-5; 9 bases align to TRBD2. With 7 bases clipped from V and 1 base from J, the junction kept 6 bases outside the gene matches. The V gene's germline CDR1 is MNHEY and CDR2 SVGAGI. This CDR3 comprises 15 residues. The CDR3, as DNA: TGTGCCAGCAAAGTGGCTAGCGGGGGCACAGATACGCAGTATTTT. This translates into CASKVASGGTDTQYF.

The rearrangement uses TRBV6-4 and TRBJ1-2, with D maybe TRBD1 (5 bases). This CDR3 is built from 15 residues. The germline gives CDR1 MRHNA, CDR2 SNTAGT. Trimming left V 3 bases short and J 0 bases short, with 11 bases between. The DNA of the CDR3 is TGTGCCAGCAGTGAGGAGCAGGGAACTAACTATGGCTACACCTTC. Protein: CASSEEQGTNYGYTF.